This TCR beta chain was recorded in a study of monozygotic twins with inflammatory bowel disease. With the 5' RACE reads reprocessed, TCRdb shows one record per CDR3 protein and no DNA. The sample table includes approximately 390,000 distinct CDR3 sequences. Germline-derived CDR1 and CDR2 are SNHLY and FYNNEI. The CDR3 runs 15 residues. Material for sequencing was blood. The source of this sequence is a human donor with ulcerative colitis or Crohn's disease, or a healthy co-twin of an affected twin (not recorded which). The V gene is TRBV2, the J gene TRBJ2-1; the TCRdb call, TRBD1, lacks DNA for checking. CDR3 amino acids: CASSEVGGSYNEQFF.